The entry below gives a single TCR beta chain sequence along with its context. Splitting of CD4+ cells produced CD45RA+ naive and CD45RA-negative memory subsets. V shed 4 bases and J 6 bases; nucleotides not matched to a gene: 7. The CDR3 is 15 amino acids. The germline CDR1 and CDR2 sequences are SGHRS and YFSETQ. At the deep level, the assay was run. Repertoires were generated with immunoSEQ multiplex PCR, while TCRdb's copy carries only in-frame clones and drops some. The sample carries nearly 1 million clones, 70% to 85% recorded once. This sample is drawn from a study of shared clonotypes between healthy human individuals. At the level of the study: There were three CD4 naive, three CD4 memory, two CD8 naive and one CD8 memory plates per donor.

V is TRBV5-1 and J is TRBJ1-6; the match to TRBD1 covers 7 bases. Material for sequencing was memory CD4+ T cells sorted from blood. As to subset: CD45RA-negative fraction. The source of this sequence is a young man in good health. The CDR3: CASSVRDSGNSPLHF. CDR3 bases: TGCGCCAGCAGCGTCCGGGACAGTGGTAATTCACCCCTCCACTTT.